Below are 26 T cell receptor beta chains sequenced from a single sample in a study of OX40 agonist ivuxolimab in advanced cancers. Library construction relied on the immunoSEQ multiplex PCR assay. TCRdb mirrors the immuneACCESS table, restricted to in-frame sequences. Some clones are absent from its copies; in checked studies, under half trace to an unresolved V gene, and the reason for the others is unknown. The sample profile shows 60,000 to 70,000 clones; around nine tenths of them were found once. Together, the top ten hold 0.25% to 0.3% of the sample. Sequencing was performed on CD4+ or CD8+ T cells sorted from blood, taken in a trial of the OX40 agonist ivuxolimab. The receptor source for this set is an adult with an advanced solid tumor such as melanoma, head and neck, liver or kidney cancer.

The rearrangement links TRBV18 to TRBJ2-1, with 7 positions matching TRBD2. Per germline, CDR1 KGHSH and CDR2 LQKENI. The CDR3 contains 14 residues. The junction had 4 bases not matched to a gene; V was cut back by 6 bases and J by 2 bases. The CDR3 bases are TGTGCCAGCTCGCCCGGGACTACCTACAATGAGCAGTTCTTC. It translates to CASSPGTTYNEQFF.

This clone was detected only a few times. The J gene is TRBJ2-1, the V gene TRBV19; 16 nucleotides align to TRBD2. Per germline, CDR1 LNHDA and CDR2 SQIVND (reference sequence). This CDR3 region has 18 residues. Trimming removed 4 bases from V and 8 bases from J; junction bases left unmatched: 11. The CDR3 protein is CASSRGGTSGRAGDEQFF. The CDR3 DNA sequence: TGTGCCAGTAGTAGGGGAGGGACTAGCGGGAGGGCCGGAGATGAGCAGTTCTTC. Full variable domain (missing parts from reference TRBV19 and TRBJ2-1): DGGITQSPKYLFRKEGQNVTLSCEQNLNHDAMYWYRQDPGQGLRLIYYSQIVNDFQKGDIAEGYSVSREKKESFPLTVTSAQKNPTAFYLCASSRGGTSGRAGDEQFFGPGTRLTVL.

This sequence joins TRBV7-9 and TRBJ2-7, with TRBD2 matching 10 bases. CDR1 SEHNR and CDR2 FQNEAQ come from the germline V gene (reference sequence). This CDR3 has 16 residues. The V and J ends lost 5 bases and 6 bases, in that order; junction bases with no gene match: 13. The CDR3 region has the DNA TGTGCCAGCAGCCAACCACCTAGCGGGAGTTTCATCGAGCAGTACTTC. Protein product: CASSQPPSGSFIEQYF. Variable domain in full (rest from reference TRBV7-9 and TRBJ2-7): DTGVSQNPRHKITKRGQNVTFRCDPISEHNRLYWYRQTLGQGPEFLTYFQNEAQLEKSRLLSDRFSAERPKGSFSTLEIQRTEQGDSAMYLCASSQPPSGSFIEQYFGPGTRLTVT.

This clone has only a few counts. The chain carries TRBV15 and TRBJ2-7, with 8 nucleotides matching TRBD2. This CDR3 contains 18 residues. Germline trimming cut 1 base from V and 0 bases from J; bases unmatched to any gene: 11. CDR1 LNHNV and CDR2 YYDKDF come from the germline V gene (reference sequence). CDR3 DNA: TGTGCCACCAGCAGAGGCGACTTCGAGCGGGGGAGCTCCTACGAGCAGTACTTC. Its protein is CATSRGDFERGSSYEQYF.

This clone was counted a single time. The chain couples TRBV6-5 to TRBJ2-5; 10 positions match TRBD2. Germline V gene sequence: CDR1 MNHEY, CDR2 SVGAGI. CDR3 length: 14 amino acids. With V trimmed by 6 bases and J by 4 bases, 5 bases remained unmatched. The CDR3 nucleotides are TGTGCCAGCAGCCGAAGCGGGAGGGGAGAGACCCAGTACTTC. Its protein product is CASSRSGRGETQYF.

V and J are TRBV10-3 and TRBJ2-2, with 7 bases aligning to TRBD1. The CDR3 totals 14 residues. Germline V CDR1 and CDR2: ENHRY, SYGVKD. V trimming: 8 bases; J trimming: 0 bases; junction bases outside the gene matches: 3. CDR3 loop: CAIGTETNTGELFF. CDR3 bases: TGTGCCATCGGGACAGAAACGAACACCGGGGAGCTGTTTTTT.

This rearrangement joins TRBV10-1 to TRBJ2-2; D call uncertain. The V end was cut by 3 bases, the J end by 4 bases, with 6 bases between. Looked up from germline, CDR1 is WNHNN and CDR2 is SYGVQD (reference sequence). The CDR3 is 13 residues long. CDR3 region: CASSDWATGELFF. CDR3 DNA: TGCGCCAGCAGTGATTGGGCCACCGGGGAGCTGTTTTTT.

This chain links TRBV7-8 with TRBJ1-1, with a tentative D call TRBD1 (5 bases). Germline CDR1 reads SGHVS; CDR2 reads FQNEAQ. V shed 1 base and J shed 4 bases, with 7 bases lying between them. This CDR3 region has 13 residues. The CDR3 is CASSLGGSTEAFF. CDR3 coding DNA: TGTGCCAGCAGCTTAGGGGGCTCCACTGAAGCTTTCTTT.

The V gene is TRBV5-7, the J gene TRBJ2-7; D may be TRBD2 (6 bases). TRBV5-7 counts as an open reading frame of uncertain function. This CDR3 is built from 14 residues. V lost 0 bases, J lost 6 bases, and 13 bases lay in between. The CDR3 sequence: CASSLVRRGCEQYF. CDR3 coding DNA: TGTGCCAGCAGCTTGGTACGGAGGGGTTGCGAGCAGTACTTC.

This chain joins TRBV19 and TRBJ2-5; TRBD2 matches at 13 bases. J gave up 5 bases and V 4 bases, and 7 bases lay outside the gene matches. The CDR3 is 16 amino acids. Germline CDR1 reads LNHDA; CDR2 reads SQIVND (reference sequence). CDR3 sequence: CASSNQLAGGLETQYF. CDR3 coding DNA: TGTGCCAGTAGTAACCAACTAGCGGGAGGGTTGGAGACCCAGTACTTC.

The rearrangement joins TRBV28 to TRBJ1-4; D unresolved. The V gene's germline CDR1 is MDHEN and CDR2 SYDVKM. CDR3 length: 12 residues. V was cut by 10 bases and J by 8 bases, with 14 bases left in between. DNA of the CDR3: TGTGCCACCTACGAGGAGAACGAAAAACTGTTTTTT. Translating it yields CATYEENEKLFF.

The chain employs TRBV6-1 and TRBJ1-1; TRBD1 might be the D (5 bases). Germline V CDR1 and CDR2: MNHNS, SASEGT. The CDR3 length is 13 residues. The V end lost 3 bases, the J end lost 4 bases, and 9 bases lay between the germline ends. CDR3 DNA: TGTGCCAGCAGTGACAGGGAGGGCACTGAAGCTTTCTTT. Translated: CASSDREGTEAFF.

The genes are TRBV5-4 and TRBJ2-1, with 8 bases lining up with TRBD2. The CDR3 runs 13 residues. The germline CDR1 and CDR2 sequences are SGHNT and YYREEE (reference sequence). The trim removed 7 bases at V and 5 bases at J, leaving 5 bases unmatched. CDR3 nucleotides: TGTGCCAGCGGCGGACTAGCAGACAATGAGCAGTTCTTC. Translation gives CASGGLADNEQFF. The full variable domain, its missing parts supplied by reference TRBV5-4 and TRBJ2-1, is ETGVTQSPTHLIKTRGQQVTLRCSSQSGHNTVSWYQQALGQGPQFIFQYYREEENGRGNFPPRFSGLQFPNYSSELNVNALELDDSALYLCASGGLADNEQFFGPGTRLTVL.

This sequence joins TRBV15 and TRBJ2-1; weak D call: TRBD2 (5 bases). This CDR3 contains 15 residues. The ends were cut back, 2 bases at V and 3 bases at J, with 11 bases in the middle. Germline assignment: CDR1 LNHNV and CDR2 YYDKDF (reference sequence). CDR3 sequence (DNA): TGTGCCACCAGCAGATCTAGCCCTGACTACAATGAGCAGTTCTTC. This translates into CATSRSSPDYNEQFF.

This chain joins TRBV5-1 and TRBJ2-7; 10 bases line up with TRBD1. The CDR3 covers 12 residues. Looked up from germline, CDR1 is SGHRS and CDR2 is YFSETQ. V shed 8 bases and J 4 bases; nucleotides not matched to a gene: 3. CDR3 residues: CASRQGAYEQYF. As DNA, the CDR3 is TGCGCCAGTAGACAGGGGGCTTACGAGCAGTACTTC.

The chain carries TRBV5-6 and TRBJ1-2; 9 bases match TRBD1. The CDR3 has 15 residues. The V and J ends lost 5 bases and 4 bases, in that order; junction bases with no gene match: 9. Germline CDR1 and CDR2: SGHDT and YYEEEE. The DNA for the CDR3 is TGTGCCAGCAGTTGGGGCGGGACAGGGACCTATGGCTACACCTTC. Protein: CASSWGGTGTYGYTF.

The rearrangement uses TRBV7-9 and TRBJ1-2; D uncertain. The ends were cut back, 5 bases at V and 0 bases at J, with 13 bases in the middle. Germline loops: CDR1 SEHNR, CDR2 FQNEAQ (reference sequence). The CDR3 has 15 amino acids. CDR3 sequence (DNA): TGTGCCAGCAGCCCCATGCCCGGGACTAACTATGGCTACACCTTC. This codes for CASSPMPGTNYGYTF.

The chain joins TRBV4-1 to TRBJ1-4, with a possible D match to TRBD1 (5 bases). The CDR3 has 20 amino acids. V was trimmed by 0 bases and J by 7 bases, leaving 27 bases between them. Per the germline V gene, CDR1 is MGHRA and CDR2 is YSYEKL. This chain's CDR3 is CASSQDLAVPRGHMGEKLFF. Here the CDR3 DNA reads TGCGCCAGCAGCCAAGATCTGGCAGTGCCAAGGGGTCATATGGGTGAAAAACTGTTTTTT.

V and J are TRBV27 and TRBJ2-6; D is perhaps TRBD2 (5 bases). The CDR3 sequence is 12 residues long. Germline V lookup: CDR1 MNHEY, CDR2 SMNVEV (reference sequence). Trimming pared 2 bases from V and 12 bases from J, leaving 8 bases between. The CDR3 DNA is TGTGCCAGCAGTTTACAGGCGGGCGTCCTGACTTTC. Its translation: CASSLQAGVLTF.

In its sample, this clone was seen once. The J gene is TRBJ1-1, the V gene TRBV5-1, with 8 bases identical to TRBD1. This CDR3 contains 14 residues. The germline CDR1 and CDR2 sequences are SGHRS and YFSETQ. V was pared by 5 bases and J by 3 bases, with 6 bases of the junction left unmatched. The CDR3 loop is CASSTTGAYTEAFF. DNA for the CDR3: TGCGCCAGCAGTACGACAGGGGCCTACACTGAAGCTTTCTTT.

This sequence joins TRBV11-2 and TRBJ2-5, with D perhaps TRBD1 (6 bases). V was trimmed by 4 bases and J by 4 bases, leaving 13 bases between them. CDR3 length equals 14 residues. The V gene's germline CDR1 is SGHAT and CDR2 FQNNGV. As DNA, the CDR3 is TGTGCCAGCAGCTCCAACCTAGGGGGAGAGACCCAGTACTTC. Amino acid sequence: CASSSNLGGETQYF. The whole variable domain, filled in from reference TRBV11-2 and TRBJ2-5, reads EAGVAQSPRYKIIEKRQSVAFWCNPISGHATLYWYQQILGQGPKLLIQFQNNGVVDDSQLPKDRFSAERLKGVDSTLKIQPAKLEDSAVYLCASSSNLGGETQYFGPGTRLLVL.

The chain is built from TRBV10-1 and TRBJ1-1; D unclear. This CDR3 contains 13 residues. Germline CDR1 WNHNN, CDR2 SYGVQD (reference sequence). Trimming removed 7 bases at V and 1 base at J, with 10 bases between. Here the CDR3 reads CASMGTKNTEAFF. The CDR3 nucleotides read TGCGCCAGCATGGGCACGAAGAACACTGAAGCTTTCTTT.

The gene calls are TRBV6-5 and TRBJ2-7; 7 nucleotides line up with TRBD1. Unmatched junction bases numbered 11, after V lost 7 bases and J lost 2 bases. From germline, CDR1 is MNHEY and CDR2 SVGAGI. This CDR3 is 15 amino acids long. For the CDR3, the DNA is TGTGCCAGCAAACCCCAGACAGGGTCGACCTACGAGCAGTACTTC. The encoded protein is CASKPQTGSTYEQYF.

J is TRBJ2-3 and V is TRBV11-2; 9 bases fit TRBD2. V shed 3 bases and J 5 bases; nucleotides not matched to a gene: 9. The germline gives CDR1 SGHAT, CDR2 FQNNGV. This CDR3 has 16 amino acids. The CDR3 region has the DNA TGTGCCAGCAGCTTCGGTAGTCTAGCGGGAAGAGATACGCAGTATTTT. Translating gives CASSFGSLAGRDTQYF.

This chain uses TRBV11-3 with TRBJ2-7; D is possibly TRBD2 (5 bases). The CDR3 is 13 amino acids. V lost 5 bases, J lost 7 bases, and 15 bases lay in between. The germline gives CDR1 SGHNT, CDR2 YENEEA. The CDR3 DNA follows: TGTGCCAGCAGCCTAGGACTCCTTAGGGAGCAGTACTTC. Residues: CASSLGLLREQYF.

The chain carries TRBV7-2 and TRBJ2-5; possible D gene TRBD2, 6 bases. This CDR3 is built from 14 residues. CDR1 and CDR2 from the germline V gene are SGHTA and FQGNSA. The V end lost 1 base, the J end lost 5 bases, and 11 bases lay between the germline ends. The CDR3 spells CASSLDRETETQYF. The DNA for the CDR3 is TGTGCCAGCAGCTTAGATCGGGAGACGGAGACCCAGTACTTC.